This T cell receptor (beta chain) came from a study of Ad26.COV2.S vaccination and SARS-CoV-2 variants. Study observations and caveats: Analyses of TCR breadth and depth may have underestimated total T cell responses. Breadth of non-spike TCRs did not differ between vaccinees and placebo recipients.

Treatment denoted: roughly 18 received Ad26.COV2.S at low or high dose, single or two shots; roughly 5 received placebo; per-sample allocation not given. Each sample was drawn 63 days after the first injection (of vaccine or placebo). After removal of 4 bases from V and 4 bases from J, the junction contained 4 bases not matched to a gene. The CDR3 is 13 amino acids. Germline V gene lookup returns CDR1 SQVTM and CDR2 ANQGSEA. As regards this clone: The antigen remains undetermined.

The data were produced by immunoSEQ multiplex PCR, yet TCRdb's version contains in-frame clones alone and is incomplete. The data hold around 300,000 clones, with about 87% observed a single time. This chain joins TRBV29-1 and TRBJ2-1, with 7 bases aligning to TRBD2. The sequence was collected from a person between 18 and 60 years old who received the Ad26.COV2.S COVID-19 vaccine or a placebo. Sequenced material: peripheral blood, taken in a trial of Ad26.COV2.S vaccine versus placebo. The CDR3 DNA reads TGCAGCGTTGCGGGAGGAGGGTACAATGAGCAGTTCTTC. Amino acids: CSVAGGGYNEQFF.